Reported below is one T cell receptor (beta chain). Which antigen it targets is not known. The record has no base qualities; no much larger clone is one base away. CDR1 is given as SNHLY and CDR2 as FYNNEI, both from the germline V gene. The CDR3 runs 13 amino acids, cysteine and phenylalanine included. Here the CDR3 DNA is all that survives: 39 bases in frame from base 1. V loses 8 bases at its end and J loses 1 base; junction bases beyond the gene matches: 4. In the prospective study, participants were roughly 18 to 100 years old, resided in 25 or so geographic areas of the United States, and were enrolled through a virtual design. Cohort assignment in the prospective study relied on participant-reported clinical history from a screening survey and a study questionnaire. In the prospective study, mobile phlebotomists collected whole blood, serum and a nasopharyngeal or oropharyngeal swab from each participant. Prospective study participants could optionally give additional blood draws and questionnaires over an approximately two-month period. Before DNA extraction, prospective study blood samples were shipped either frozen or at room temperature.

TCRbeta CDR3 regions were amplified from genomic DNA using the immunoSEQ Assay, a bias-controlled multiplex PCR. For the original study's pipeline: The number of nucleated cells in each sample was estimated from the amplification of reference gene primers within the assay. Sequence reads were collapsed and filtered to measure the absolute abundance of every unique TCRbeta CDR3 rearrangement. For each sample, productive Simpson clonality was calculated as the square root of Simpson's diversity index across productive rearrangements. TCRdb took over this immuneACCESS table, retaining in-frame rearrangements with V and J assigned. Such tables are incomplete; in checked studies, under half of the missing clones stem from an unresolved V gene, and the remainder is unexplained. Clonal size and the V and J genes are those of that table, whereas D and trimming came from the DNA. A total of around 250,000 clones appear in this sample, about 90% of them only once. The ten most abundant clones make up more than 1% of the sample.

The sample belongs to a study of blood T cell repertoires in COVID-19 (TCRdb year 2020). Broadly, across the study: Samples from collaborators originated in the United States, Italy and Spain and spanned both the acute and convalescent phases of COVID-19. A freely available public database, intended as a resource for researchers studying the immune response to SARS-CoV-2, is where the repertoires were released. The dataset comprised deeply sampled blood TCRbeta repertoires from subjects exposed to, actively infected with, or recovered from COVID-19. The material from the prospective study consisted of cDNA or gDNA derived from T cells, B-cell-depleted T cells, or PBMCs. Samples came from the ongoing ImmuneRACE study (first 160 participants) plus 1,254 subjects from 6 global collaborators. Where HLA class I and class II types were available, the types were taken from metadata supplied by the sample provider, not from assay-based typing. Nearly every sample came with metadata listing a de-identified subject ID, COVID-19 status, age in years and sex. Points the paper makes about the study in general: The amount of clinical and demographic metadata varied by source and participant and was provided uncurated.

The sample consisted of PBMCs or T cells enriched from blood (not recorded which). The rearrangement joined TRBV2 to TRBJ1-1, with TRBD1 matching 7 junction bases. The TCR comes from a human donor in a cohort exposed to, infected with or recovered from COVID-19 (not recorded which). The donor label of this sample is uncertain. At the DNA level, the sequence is TGTGCCAGCTGCCAGGGGGAGAACACTGAAGCTTTCTTT. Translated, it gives CASCQGENTEAFF.